This note documents a single T cell receptor (beta chain) sequence. In its sample, this clonotype was seen many times. Its specific antigen is unknown. No much larger clone exists at a distance of one base, and base qualities are not known. These data come from a study of CD8 T cells in ankylosing spondylitis (dated by TCRdb to 2016 to 2017). With regard to the full study: T cell receptor beta repertoires were profiled in healthy donors and ankylosing spondylitis patients so that disease-linked TCR variants could be found. The whole study cohort included about a hundred healthy donors and around 24 ankylosing spondylitis patients. Peripheral blood was sampled, and synovial fluid was additionally collected from ankylosing spondylitis patients.

Results and caveats for the whole study, not just this receptor: Some TCR beta motif variants had previously been reported in synovial fluid and blood of reactive arthritis patients, which suggested common disease-initiation mechanisms. Blood from ankylosing spondylitis patients appeared to be characterized by a TCR beta motif made up of under ten highly homologous amino acid variants. According to the report, matched synovial fluid samples from ankylosing spondylitis patients were significantly enriched for the disease-linked clones. A CD8+ phenotype was shown by the disease-linked clones, which were found at relatively low frequencies in peripheral blood.

For sequencing, an Illumina HiSeq 2500 was employed. Quantitative 5'-RACE with molecular barcodes was used to prepare TCR beta libraries. On the study's bioinformatics: A new computational method, built on a probabilistic model of VDJ rearrangement, was used to identify disease-linked TCR variants. TCRdb reprocessing: public reads trimmed at Q25 with fastp, clones called with MiXCR, in-frame beta chains kept. All rows with the same CDR3 protein become a single entry with the most common DNA and genes. For this entry, the V and J calls and clone size follow TCRdb and not the study's own pipeline. Within this sample are 40,000 or so distinct CDR3 sequences, with less than 3% of them counted one time only. The ten top clones hold approximately 4.5% of the sample. The sequenced sample consisted of blood, either unsorted or a sorted T cell fraction (not recorded which). The clonotype originates from a male donor with ankylosing spondylitis or in good health (not recorded which).

The sequence in DNA is TGTGCCAGCAGCGTATCCCCCCGCCAAGAGACCCAGTACTTC. Translation gives CASSVSPRQETQYF. Recombination connected TRBV9 to TRBJ2-5, with the D gene too uncertain to name. Per the germline V gene, SGDLS is the CDR1 and YYNGEE is the CDR2. Trimming takes 1 base from V and 1 base from J, and the germline ends sit 8 bases apart. There are 14 amino acids in the CDR3, from cysteine to phenylalanine inclusive. Left in the record is the CDR3 DNA by itself, 42 bases read in frame from the first base.